A single sample gave rise to the 26 T cell receptor beta chains below, sequenced in a study of blood T cell repertoires in COVID-19. Method: immunoSEQ multiplex PCR; TCRdb's copy keeps in-frame clones and lacks some. This repertoire shows 200,000 to 300,000 clones, approximately 88% found once; its top ten account for about 1.2%. Sequencing was done on a sample of PBMCs or T cells enriched from blood (not recorded which). Source of these receptors: a woman aged 40 to 50 with acute COVID-19.

The chain recombines TRBV19 with TRBJ2-5, with TRBD1 identical over 8 bases. The CDR3 is 15 residues long. Germline V lookup: CDR1 LNHDA, CDR2 SQIVND (reference sequence). V was pared by 5 bases and J by 1 base, with 6 bases of the junction left unmatched. This CDR3 reads CASSLRQGFQETQYF. The DNA for the CDR3 is TGTGCCAGTAGTCTCAGACAGGGGTTCCAAGAGACCCAGTACTTC.

The CDR3 nucleotides read TGTGCCACCAGTGTTGGCAGGGCGCCTCAAGAGACCCAGTACTTC. The encoded protein is CATSVGRAPQETQYF. The chain recombines TRBV24-1 with TRBJ2-5, with D maybe TRBD1 (5 bases). With 5 bases removed from V and 2 bases from J, the gap between germline ends came to 14 bases. Germline CDR1 reads KGHDR; CDR2 reads SFDVKD. The CDR3 length is 15 residues.

V gene TRBV30 combines with J gene TRBJ1-2, with a tentative D call TRBD1 (6 bases). This CDR3 contains 12 residues. Germline loops: CDR1 GTSNPN, CDR2 SVGIG (reference sequence). Trimming left V 3 bases short and J 5 bases short, with 10 bases between. The DNA for the CDR3 is TGTGCCTGGAGCTGGACAGCATATGGCTACACCTTC. It translates to CAWSWTAYGYTF.

This chain links TRBV15 with TRBJ1-4, with a weak D call TRBD1 (5 bases). The V end lost 3 bases, the J end lost 4 bases, and 12 bases lay between the germline ends. This CDR3 spans 15 amino acids. Germline CDR1 reads LNHNV; CDR2 reads YYDKDF (reference sequence). This chain's CDR3 is CATSSSQGFNEKLFF. Here the CDR3 DNA reads TGTGCCACCAGCAGCTCCCAGGGCTTTAATGAAAAACTGTTTTTT.

The J gene is TRBJ2-7, the V gene TRBV9; perhaps TRBD1 as D (7 bases). V was trimmed by 4 bases and J by 4 bases, leaving 15 bases between them. The CDR3 loop spans 14 amino acids. Germline V gives CDR1 SGDLS, CDR2 YYNGEE. The CDR3 nucleotides read TGTGCCAGCAGCCCCGGGGGACAGTCATACGAGCAGTACGTC. Amino acid sequence: CASSPGGQSYEQYV.

The chain combines TRBV19 with TRBJ2-5, with 7 bases that match TRBD1. J lost 2 bases, V lost 6 bases, and 6 bases had no gene match. This CDR3 region has 14 residues. The germline CDR1 and CDR2 sequences are LNHDA and SQIVND (reference sequence). This CDR3 is CASRQPGQQETQYF. Here the CDR3 DNA reads TGTGCCAGTAGGCAACCGGGACAGCAAGAGACCCAGTACTTC. Together with reference TRBV19 and TRBJ2-5, the CDR3 gives the full variable domain: DGGITQSPKYLFRKEGQNVTLSCEQNLNHDAMYWYRQDPGQGLRLIYYSQIVNDFQKGDIAEGYSVSREKKESFPLTVTSAQKNPTAFYLCASRQPGQQETQYFGPGTRLLVL.

This chain uses TRBV19 with TRBJ1-1; D is unclear. Looked up from germline, CDR1 is LNHDA and CDR2 is SQIVND (reference sequence). The CDR3 loop spans 14 amino acids. Trimming cost V 5 bases and J 0 bases, with 10 bases left between them. The CDR3 region is CASSPRDMNTEAFF. The CDR3, as DNA: TGTGCCAGTAGTCCCCGTGACATGAACACTGAAGCTTTCTTT. The full variable domain, completed using reference TRBV19 and TRBJ1-1, is DGGITQSPKYLFRKEGQNVTLSCEQNLNHDAMYWYRQDPGQGLRLIYYSQIVNDFQKGDIAEGYSVSREKKESFPLTVTSAQKNPTAFYLCASSPRDMNTEAFFGQGTRLTVV.

This clone was seen once. This chain links TRBV25-1 with TRBJ2-3; D is unresolved. The CDR3 spans 13 residues. The V gene lost 6 bases and the J gene lost 2 bases, with 9 bases spanning the gap. CDR1 MGHDK and CDR2 SYGVNS come from the germline V gene. The DNA of the CDR3 is TGTGCCAGCAGCGCGAGATTCACAGATACGCAGTATTTT. It specifies CASSARFTDTQYF.

This clone was seen just once. V gene TRBV27 combines with J gene TRBJ2-2; TRBD2 agrees at 8 bases. Germline CDR1 reads MNHEY; CDR2 reads SMNVEV (reference sequence). This CDR3 region has 17 residues. Trimming removed 5 bases from V and 5 bases from J; junction bases left unmatched: 13. The CDR3 DNA sequence: TGTGCCAGCAGTCGGGAGGGCCCCTTGAGTTGGACCGGGGAGCTGTTTTTT. The encoded protein is CASSREGPLSWTGELFF.

This clone turned up a few times. This rearrangement joins TRBV28 to TRBJ1-1; D call uncertain. Germline CDR1 reads MDHEN; CDR2 reads SYDVKM. Deletions cut 10 bases from V and 1 base from J, with 10 bases between. This CDR3 spans 12 amino acids. For the CDR3, the DNA is TGTGCCATACAAGAACAGAACACTGAAGCTTTCTTT. Protein sequence: CAIQEQNTEAFF.

V gene TRBV5-1 combines with J gene TRBJ2-3; 7 bases are a match to TRBD1. The V and J ends lost 2 bases and 1 base, in that order; junction bases with no gene match: 4. Germline V CDR1 and CDR2: SGHRS, YFSETQ. The CDR3 loop spans 15 amino acids. CDR3: CASSLQGIGTDTQYF. CDR3 coding DNA: TGCGCCAGCAGCTTACAGGGGATCGGCACAGATACGCAGTATTTT.

The gene calls are TRBV28 and TRBJ2-1; TRBD1 matches at 9 bases. J was trimmed by 3 bases and V by 2 bases; bases with no gene match: 11. Germline CDR1 is MDHEN and CDR2 is SYDVKM. CDR3 size: 18 residues. The DNA of the CDR3 is TGTGCCAGCAGTTTAACCGATATACAGGGGGCGATCTACAATGAGCAGTTCTTC. Translated: CASSLTDIQGAIYNEQFF.

This chain links TRBV28 with TRBJ1-1; D might be TRBD1 (6 bases). V was shortened by 5 bases and J by 2 bases, with 18 bases between the two germline ends. The germline V gene encodes CDR1 MDHEN and CDR2 SYDVKM. This CDR3 is 16 amino acids long. The CDR3 nucleotides read TGTGCCAGCAGTAATCGACGTGGGGGCGTAAACACTGAAGCTTTCTTT. This translates into CASSNRRGGVNTEAFF.

J is TRBJ1-2 and V is TRBV12-5, with 7 bases aligning to TRBD1. This CDR3 has 17 residues. V was pared by 1 base and J by 1 base, with 9 bases of the junction left unmatched. The germline V gene has CDR1 LGHNT and CDR2 FRNRAP. CDR3 nucleotides: TGTGCTAGTGGTTTGGCCACAACCGGGACAGTTAACTATGGCTACACCTTC. Protein sequence: CASGLATTGTVNYGYTF.

V and J are TRBV10-3 and TRBJ2-7, with D tentatively TRBD1 (6 bases). The V gene's germline CDR1 is ENHRY and CDR2 SYGVKD. The germline V and J ends were trimmed by 3 bases and 6 bases, with 6 bases remaining between them. The CDR3 runs to 11 residues. The CDR3 is CAISEGGEQYV. For the CDR3, the DNA is TGTGCCATCAGTGAAGGGGGCGAGCAGTACGTC.

This sequence joins TRBV9 and TRBJ1-1, with 8 bases aligning to TRBD1. Germline CDR1 SGDLS, CDR2 YYNGEE. CDR3 length: 15 amino acids. Losses at the gene ends were 3 bases for V and 1 base for J; bases not matched to a gene: 5. The CDR3 sequence is CASSGRQGRNTEAFF. In nucleotides, the CDR3 is TGTGCCAGCAGCGGAAGACAGGGGAGGAACACTGAAGCTTTCTTT.

The chain links TRBV27 to TRBJ1-2; D is undetermined. CDR3 length: 14 amino acids. Germline CDR1 is MNHEY and CDR2 is SMNVEV (reference sequence). V was shortened by 8 bases and J by 2 bases, with 15 bases between the two germline ends. The DNA of the CDR3 is TGTGCCAGCCGAAGACCCGGGATCAACTATGGCTACACCTTC. Translating it yields CASRRPGINYGYTF.

In this sample, this clone turned up once. The genes are TRBV5-8 and TRBJ2-5; the match to TRBD1 covers 8 bases. The CDR3 runs to 14 residues. Germline values: CDR1 SGHTS, CDR2 YDEGEE. J was trimmed by 1 base and V by 4 bases; bases with no gene match: 3. This CDR3 reads CASSIGQGQETQYF. CDR3 bases: TGTGCCAGCAGCATAGGACAGGGCCAAGAGACCCAGTACTTC. The full variable domain, in which reference TRBV5-8 and TRBJ2-5 provide the parts outside the CDR3, is EAGVTQSPTHLIKTRGQQATLRCSPISGHTSVYWYQQALGLGLQFLLWYDEGEERNRGNFPPRFSGRQFPNYSSELNVNALELEDSALYLCASSIGQGQETQYFGPGTRLLVL.

This clone was counted once. J is TRBJ1-3 and V is TRBV28, with TRBD1 matching over 9 bases. The trim removed 1 base at V and 7 bases at J, leaving 11 bases unmatched. This CDR3 contains 17 residues. Per the germline V gene, CDR1 is MDHEN and CDR2 is SYDVKM. This chain's CDR3 is CASSLSLGTGSSNTIYF. CDR3 in DNA: TGTGCCAGCAGTTTATCTCTCGGGACAGGGTCGTCGAACACCATATATTTT.

Worth noting for this clone: One end of the junction is discordant with germline, which a read error may explain. This sequence joins TRBV7-7 and TRBJ1-3, with D unclear. CDR3 size: 14 residues. The germline V gene has CDR1 SSHAT and CDR2 FNYEAQ (reference sequence). CDR3 in amino acids: CASSRDTSGNTIYF. The DNA of the CDR3 is TGTGCTAGCAGCCGTGACACCTCTGGAAACACCATATATTTT. Variable domain in full (rest from reference TRBV7-7 and TRBJ1-3): GAGVSQSPRYKVTKRGQDVTLRCDPISSHATLYWYQQALGQGPEFLTYFNYEAQPDKSGLPSDRFSAERPEGSISTLTIQRTEQRDSAMYRCASSRDTSGNTIYFGEGSWLTVV.

The rearrangement joins TRBV19 to TRBJ1-1, with no clear D. This CDR3 contains 13 residues. The germline CDR1 and CDR2 sequences are LNHDA and SQIVND (reference sequence). The V end lost 3 bases, the J end lost 1 base, and 6 bases lay between the germline ends. The CDR3 reads CASSIEGNTEAFF. CDR3 DNA: TGTGCCAGTAGTATTGAGGGGAACACTGAAGCTTTCTTT. The variable domain in full, with the rest retrieved from reference TRBV19 and TRBJ1-1, is DGGITQSPKYLFRKEGQNVTLSCEQNLNHDAMYWYRQDPGQGLRLIYYSQIVNDFQKGDIAEGYSVSREKKESFPLTVTSAQKNPTAFYLCASSIEGNTEAFFGQGTRLTVV.

For the CDR3, the DNA is TGTGCCACCAGTGACCCTAGCGGGAGGGCTTTGAATGAGCAGTTCTTC. Translating it yields CATSDPSGRALNEQFF. The chain couples TRBV24-1 to TRBJ2-1; 12 bases match TRBD2. Germline trimming cut 4 bases from V and 7 bases from J; bases unmatched to any gene: 7. The CDR3 totals 16 residues. The germline V gene encodes CDR1 KGHDR and CDR2 SFDVKD.

The chain carries TRBV28 and TRBJ1-3; D is undetermined. The CDR3 contains 15 residues. The germline V gene encodes CDR1 MDHEN and CDR2 SYDVKM. V lost 1 base and J lost 4, with 11 bases in between. The CDR3 DNA is TGTGCCAGCAGTTTATATACCCCCGGGGGAAACACCATATATTTT. The encoded protein is CASSLYTPGGNTIYF.

This chain uses TRBV7-9 with TRBJ2-1; 10 bases line up with TRBD2. The germline CDR1 and CDR2 sequences are SEHNR and FQNEAQ (reference sequence). Unmatched junction bases numbered 10, after V lost 5 bases and J lost 3 bases. The CDR3 has 17 residues. The CDR3 reads CASSQSGTSVDYNEQFF. The CDR3 coding sequence is TGTGCCAGCAGCCAATCCGGGACTAGCGTCGACTACAATGAGCAGTTCTTC.

The chain employs TRBV30 and TRBJ2-7; D uncertain. Trimming pared 3 bases from V and 3 bases from J, leaving 6 bases between. Germline V gene data show CDR1 as GTSNPN and CDR2 as SVGIG (reference sequence). There are 11 residues in the CDR3. The CDR3 protein is CAWRSYYEQYF. The CDR3 nucleotides are TGTGCCTGGAGGAGTTACTACGAGCAGTACTTC.

Here the CDR3 reads CASSQGGDWRMQPQHF. DNA for the CDR3: TGTGCCAGCAGCCAAGGGGGAGATTGGCGTATGCAGCCCCAGCATTTT. The rearrangement joins TRBV3-1 (or the pseudogene TRBV3-2) to TRBJ1-5; D remains unclear. This CDR3 region has 16 residues. Germline CDR1 reads LGHDT; CDR2 reads YNNKEL (reference sequence). The V and J ends lost 1 base and 7 bases respectively, with 17 bases between them.